The clone carrying this T cell receptor (beta chain) turned up a few times. Its antigen remains unknown. No cell sorting was done before RNA was extracted from the tissue. Distant lung tissue was collected more than 3 cm away from the tumor edge. The data belong to a study of tumor and adjacent non-tumor tissue in lung cancer. Three rounds of nested PCR, following a modified ARM-PCR protocol, produced the TCRbeta library. TCRdb reprocessed the multiplex PCR reads via MiXCR and lists one record per CDR3 protein. Among more than 35,000 distinct CDR3 sequences listed, 60% to 70% were seen once. Notes on the study in general: Normal lung showed higher cumulative top 100 clone frequency than tumor.

Sequencing was carried out using distant non-tumor lung tissue. The receptor was derived from a woman aged 35 to 49 with non-small cell lung cancer.

The CDR3 loop is CARPSGVMGQYF. CDR3 bases: TGTGCCAGACCTAGTGGGGTCATGGGGCAGTACTTC. The chain is built from TRBV6-5 and TRBJ2-7; D remains unclear. Looked up from germline, CDR1 is MNHEY and CDR2 is SVGAGI. This CDR3 has 12 residues. Trimming took 9 bases from V and 9 from J, leaving 18 bases between them.